This TCR beta chain stems from a study of neoadjuvant nivolumab and ipilimumab in lung cancer. Study-wide context: Patients got nivolumab 3 mg/kg on days 1, 15 and 29; combination added ipilimumab 1 mg/kg day 1.

V was clipped by 4 bases and J by 5 bases; unmatched bases: 6. This CDR3 comprises 15 residues. From germline, CDR1 is SGHDT and CDR2 YYEEEE. Sequenced by immunoSEQ multiplex PCR; TCRdb stores in-frame clones only, minus some. This table holds roughly 6,200 clones, approximately 64% found once. For this clone: Its antigen is unknown.

Notes on the study in general: TCR receptors were sequenced in few samples.

The specimen was tumor tissue, collected after neoadjuvant nivolumab, alone or with ipilimumab, at or shortly before surgery. The sequence came from an adult with non-small cell lung cancer. J is TRBJ2-3 and V is TRBV5-6, with 11 bases fitting TRBD2. CDR3 in amino acids: CASSVLAGGRDTQYF. The CDR3 DNA reads TGTGCCAGCAGCGTCCTAGCGGGAGGTAGAGATACGCAGTATTTT.